Described below is a single TCR beta chain sequence and its context. The data were obtained in a study of patients and donors after allogeneic stem cell transplantation. The ends were cut back, 2 bases at V and 9 bases at J, with 17 bases in the middle. This CDR3 is built from 15 residues. CDR1 is MNHEY and CDR2 is SVGAGI in the germline V gene. TCRdb processed the RT-PCR reads anew with MiXCR; each CDR3 protein has one entry. The sample carries some 230,000 distinct CDR3 sequences, less than 15% recorded once. This clonotype originated in a human donor who was either an allogeneic HSCT recipient or a stem cell or donor lymphocyte infusion donor (not recorded which). It is not recorded whose cells these are; they may come from a transplant donor. Sequencing was done on a sample of blood, either unsorted or a sorted T cell fraction (not recorded which). V gene TRBV6-5 combines with J gene TRBJ1-5, with a weak D call TRBD1 (6 bases). The DNA for the CDR3 is TGTGCCAGCAGTTACGGATCGGGGGCGAATGCGCCCCAGCATTTT. Its translation: CASSYGSGANAPQHF.